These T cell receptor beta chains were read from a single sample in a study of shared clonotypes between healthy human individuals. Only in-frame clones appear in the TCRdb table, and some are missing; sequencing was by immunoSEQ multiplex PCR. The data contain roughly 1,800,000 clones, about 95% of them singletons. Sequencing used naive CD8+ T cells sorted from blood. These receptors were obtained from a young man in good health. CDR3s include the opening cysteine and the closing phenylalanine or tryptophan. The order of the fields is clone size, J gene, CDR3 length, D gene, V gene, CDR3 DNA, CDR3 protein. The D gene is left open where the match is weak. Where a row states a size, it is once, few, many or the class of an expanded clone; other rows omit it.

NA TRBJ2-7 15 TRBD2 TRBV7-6 TGTGCCAGCAGCCCGTGGGCTAGCGGGAACTACGAGCAGTACTTC CASSPWASGNYEQYF
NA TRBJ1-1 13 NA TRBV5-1 TGCGCCAGCAACCTATTGGAGGGCACTGAAGCTTTCTTT CASNLLEGTEAFF
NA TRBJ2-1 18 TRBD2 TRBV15 TGTGCCACCAGCAGAGACCTAACTAGCGGGGGGGCCTTGGATGAGCAGTTCTTC CATSRDLTSGGALDEQFF
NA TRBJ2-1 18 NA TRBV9 TGTGCCAGCAGCGAATTCTGGAGCACCAGAGGGGACTACAATGAGCAGTTCTTC CASSEFWSTRGDYNEQFF
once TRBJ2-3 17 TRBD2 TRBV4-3 TGCGCCAGCAGCCAAGAGATGAGACTAGCGGCCACAGATACGCAGTATTTT CASSQEMRLAATDTQYF
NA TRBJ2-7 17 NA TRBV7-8 TGTGCCAGCAGCTTAGCTACCGGGACGGCTATCTCCTACGAGCAGTACTTC CASSLATGTAISYEQYF
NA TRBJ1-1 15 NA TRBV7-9 TGTGCCAGCAGCTTATCTGGGGGCGGAAACACTGAAGCTTTCTTT CASSLSGGGNTEAFF
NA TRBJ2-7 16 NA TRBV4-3 TGCGCCAGCAGCGAGAGTTTTGGGGACTCACAATACGAGCAGTACTTC CASSESFGDSQYEQYF
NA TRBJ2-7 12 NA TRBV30 TGTGCCTGGAGTGTACCAGACTACGAGCAGTACTTC CAWSVPDYEQYF
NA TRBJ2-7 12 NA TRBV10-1 TGCGCCAGCAGTGATGGTGGAAGCGAGCAGTACTTC CASSDGGSEQYF
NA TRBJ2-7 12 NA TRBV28 TGTGCCAGCAGTTTGCGTTTCGACGAGCAGTACTTC CASSLRFDEQYF
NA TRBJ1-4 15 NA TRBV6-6 TGTGCCAGCAGTTACGCAGACTGGAGCGGTGAAAAACTGTTTTTT CASSYADWSGEKLFF
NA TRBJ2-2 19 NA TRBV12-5 TGTGCTAGTGGTTTGGTACGAGGGGAGGGGGACCCAAACACCGGGGAGCTGTTTTTT CASGLVRGEGDPNTGELFF
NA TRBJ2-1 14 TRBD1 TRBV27 TGTGCCAGCAGTTTACCGGGACAGGGGAATGAGCAGTTCTTC CASSLPGQGNEQFF
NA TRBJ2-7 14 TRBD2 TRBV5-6 TGTGCCAGCAGCTTTTTCCTAGCGGCCTACGAGCAGTACTTC CASSFFLAAYEQYF
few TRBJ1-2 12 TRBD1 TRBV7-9 TGTGCCAGCGCCGGACAGGCCGGAGGCTACACCTTC CASAGQAGGYTF
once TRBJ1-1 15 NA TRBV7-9 TGTGCCAGCAGCCCCCCCCAGGGTCCGGGGGCTGAAGCTTTCTTT CASSPPQGPGAEAFF
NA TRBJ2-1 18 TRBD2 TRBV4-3 TGCGCCAGCAGCCAAGATTGGCAACTAGCGGGAGAGAACAATGAGCAGTTCTTC CASSQDWQLAGENNEQFF
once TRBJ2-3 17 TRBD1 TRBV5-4 TGTGCCAGCAGCTCTAATACACAGGGGAAAGACACAGATACGCAGTATTTT CASSSNTQGKDTDTQYF
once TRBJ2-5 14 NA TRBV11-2 TGTGCCAGCAGCCCACGACCCAGTCAAGAGACCCAGTACTTC CASSPRPSQETQYF
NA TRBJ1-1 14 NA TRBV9 TGTGCCAGCAGCGTAGGGGACCCGAACACTGAAGCTTTCTTT CASSVGDPNTEAFF
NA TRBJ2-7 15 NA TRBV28 TGTGCCAGCAGTTTAATATCCTCTCAGTCCTACGAGCAGTACTTC CASSLISSQSYEQYF
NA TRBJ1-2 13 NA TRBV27 TGTGCCAGCAGTTGGGGGATAGGCTATGGCTACACCTTC CASSWGIGYGYTF
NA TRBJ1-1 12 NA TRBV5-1 TGCGCCAGCAGCTTCGGGACCACTGAAGCTTTCTTT CASSFGTTEAFF
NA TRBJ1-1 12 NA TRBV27 TGTGCCAGCAGTTTTCAGGGGACTGAAGCTTTCTTT CASSFQGTEAFF
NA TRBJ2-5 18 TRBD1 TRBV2 TGTGCCAGCAGTTATTCCGGGACAGGGGATTTCATGGAAGAGACCCAGTACTTC CASSYSGTGDFMEETQYF
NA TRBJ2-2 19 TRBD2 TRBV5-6 TGTGCCAGCAGCCCCCGTTGGGCTAGCGGGGGCCCGGGGCCCGGGGAGCTGTTTTTT CASSPRWASGGPGPGELFF
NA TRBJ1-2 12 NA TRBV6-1 TGTGCCAGCAGTGTGGATTTCTATGGCTACACCTTC CASSVDFYGYTF
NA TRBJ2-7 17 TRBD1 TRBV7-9 TGTGCCAGCAGCTTAGCCCACGGGACAGGGATAGAGGGCGAGCAGTACTTC CASSLAHGTGIEGEQYF
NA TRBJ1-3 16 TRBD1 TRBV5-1 TGCGCCAGCAGCCCTATTGACAGGGGCAGGGGAAACACCATATATTTT CASSPIDRGRGNTIYF
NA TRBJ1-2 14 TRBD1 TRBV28 TGTGCCAGCAGTCAGGGACAGCTTAACTATGGCTACACCTTC CASSQGQLNYGYTF
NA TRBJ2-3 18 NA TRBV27 TGTGCCAGCAGTTTATTCCAGGGGGGTAGCGGGGTCACAGATACGCAGTATTTT CASSLFQGGSGVTDTQYF
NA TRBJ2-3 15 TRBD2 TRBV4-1 TGCGCCAGCAGTCTAAGCGGGGGGAGCACAGATACGCAGTATTTT CASSLSGGSTDTQYF
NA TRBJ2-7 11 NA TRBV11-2 TGTGCCAGCAGCCTCCTAGGGGAGTCGTACTTC CASSLLGESYF
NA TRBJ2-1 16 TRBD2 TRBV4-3 TGCGCCAGCAGCCATCCCGGGACTAGCAGATACAATGAGCAGTTCTTC CASSHPGTSRYNEQFF
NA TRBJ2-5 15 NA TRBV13 TGTGCCAGCAGCTTAGGAGGGGGTTGGGAAGAGACCCAGTACTTC CASSLGGGWEETQYF
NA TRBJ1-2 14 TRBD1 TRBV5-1 TGCGCCAGCAGCTTATACCAGGGGGACTATGGCTACACCTTC CASSLYQGDYGYTF
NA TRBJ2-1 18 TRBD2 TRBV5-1 TGCGCCAGCAGCCTGACTGAACTAGCGGCTCACTTCTACAATGAGCAGTTCTTC CASSLTELAAHFYNEQFF
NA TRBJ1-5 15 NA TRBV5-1 TGCGCCAGCAGCTTGTCGTCAGGATCCAATCAGCCCCAGCATTTT CASSLSSGSNQPQHF
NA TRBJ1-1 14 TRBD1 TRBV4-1 TGCGCCAGCAGCCATGGGACAGGGGTCACTGAAGCTTTCTTT CASSHGTGVTEAFF
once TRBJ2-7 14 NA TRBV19 TGTGCCAGTAGTTGGACTTCCTATACCTACGAGCAGTACTTC CASSWTSYTYEQYF
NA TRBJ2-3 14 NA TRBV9 TGTGCCAGCAGCGTAGCGGGGACCACAGATACGCAGTATTTT CASSVAGTTDTQYF
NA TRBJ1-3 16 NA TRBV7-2 TGTGCCAGCAGCTTAGCTGACGGGCTCTGGAGGAACACCATATATTTT CASSLADGLWRNTIYF
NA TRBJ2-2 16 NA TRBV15 TGTGCCACCAGCGACGTGGGGGTACTGAACACCGGGGAGCTGTTTTTT CATSDVGVLNTGELFF
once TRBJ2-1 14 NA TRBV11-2 TGTGCCAGCAGCTTCATGGCGGGGTACAATGAGCAGTTCTTC CASSFMAGYNEQFF
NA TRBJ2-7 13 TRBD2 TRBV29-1 TGCAGCGTAAGGAGCGGGGCGACCTACGAGCAGTACTTC CSVRSGATYEQYF
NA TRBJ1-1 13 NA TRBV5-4 TGTGCCAGCAGCTTGTACGGCTCTACTGAAGCTTTCTTT CASSLYGSTEAFF
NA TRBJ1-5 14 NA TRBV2 TGTGCCAGCAGTGGGGTCGGGACCCATCAGCCCCAGCATTTT CASSGVGTHQPQHF
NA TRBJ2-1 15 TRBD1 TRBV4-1 TGCGCCAGCAGCCAACAGGTCCGGACAGGCAATGAGCAGTTCTTC CASSQQVRTGNEQFF
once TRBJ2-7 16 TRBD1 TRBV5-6 TGTGCCAGCAGCCCCTGGGACAGACCCTCAACCTACGAGCAGTACTTC CASSPWDRPSTYEQYF
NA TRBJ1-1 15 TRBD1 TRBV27 TGTGCCAGCAGTTCGCTCCAGACAGGGGACACTGAAGCTTTCTTT CASSSLQTGDTEAFF
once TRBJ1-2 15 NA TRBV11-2 TGTGTCAGCAGCTTTGGGCAGGACCATAACTATGGCTACACCTTC CVSSFGQDHNYGYTF
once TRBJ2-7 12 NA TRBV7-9 TGTGCCAGCAGCTTAGTGGGAGACGAGCAGTACTTC CASSLVGDEQYF